This T cell receptor (beta chain) was sequenced for a study of T cells in Graves' hyperthyroidism and ophthalmopathy. The CDR3 regions of TCR beta were amplified from RNA transcripts. Using the HTBI primer set, a first-round RT-PCR was run on the TCR CDR3. MiXCR, applied by TCRdb to the multiplex PCR reads, yields one record per CDR3 protein. This sample has roughly 57,000 distinct CDR3 sequences, with under 70% found just once. CDR3 length equals 14 residues. The germline V gene encodes CDR1 LGHDT and CDR2 YNNKEL (reference sequence). V lost 4 bases and J 4 bases, leaving 13 bases between the germline ends. Only a few counts were recorded for this clonotype.

The chain joins TRBV3-1 to TRBJ1-2; a possible D gene is TRBD1 (6 bases). The clonotype originates from a woman aged 60-75 years with Graves' ophthalmopathy. Specimen: blood. CDR3 in amino acids: CASSRDETGYGYTF. The CDR3 DNA reads TGTGCCAGCAGCCGAGACGAGACAGGCTATGGCTACACCTTC.